The subject of this entry is one T cell receptor (beta chain). TCRdb keeps only in-frame clones here, not all; method: immunoSEQ multiplex PCR. The sample holds about 80,000 clones, around 94% seen once. This record comes from a study of technical replicates of blood from several donors. Germline CDR1 reads LNHDA; CDR2 reads SQIVND (reference sequence). The CDR3 has 15 amino acids. J lost 0 bases, V lost 5 bases, and 2 bases had no gene match. Sequencing used T cells isolated from PBMCs. The TCR originated in a human donor in good health. The chain couples TRBV19 to TRBJ2-1; 9 bases align to TRBD2. The CDR3 region is CASSFSGSSYNEQFF. CDR3 coding DNA: TGTGCCAGTAGTTTTAGCGGGAGCTCCTACAATGAGCAGTTCTTC.